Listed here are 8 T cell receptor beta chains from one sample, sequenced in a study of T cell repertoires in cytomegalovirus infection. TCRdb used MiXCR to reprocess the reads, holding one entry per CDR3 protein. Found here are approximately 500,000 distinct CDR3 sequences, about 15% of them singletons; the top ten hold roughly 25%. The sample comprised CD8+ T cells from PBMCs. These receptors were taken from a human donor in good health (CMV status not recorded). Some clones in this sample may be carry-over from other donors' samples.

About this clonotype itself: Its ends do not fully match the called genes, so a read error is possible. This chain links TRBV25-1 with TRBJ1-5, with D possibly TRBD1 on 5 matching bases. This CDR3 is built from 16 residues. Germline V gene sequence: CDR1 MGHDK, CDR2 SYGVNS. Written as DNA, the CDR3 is TGTGACAGCTCAGATGGGGGGGAGTTGAACTACCAGCCCCAGCATTTT. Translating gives CDSSDGGELNYQPQHF.

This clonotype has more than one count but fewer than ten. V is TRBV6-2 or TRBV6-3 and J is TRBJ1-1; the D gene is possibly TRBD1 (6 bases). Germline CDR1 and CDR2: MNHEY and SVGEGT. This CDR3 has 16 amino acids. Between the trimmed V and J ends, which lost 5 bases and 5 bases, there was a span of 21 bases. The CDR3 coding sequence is TGTGCCAGCAGTCCCGGGACAAGATTTCGGGGGACTGAAGCTTTCTTT. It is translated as CASSPGTRFRGTEAFF.

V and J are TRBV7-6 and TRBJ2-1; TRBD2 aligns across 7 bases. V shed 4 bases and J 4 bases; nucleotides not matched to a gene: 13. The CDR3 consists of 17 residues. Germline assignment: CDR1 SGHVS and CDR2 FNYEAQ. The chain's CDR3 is CASSSVHRSGHYNEQFF. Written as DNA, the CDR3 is TGTGCCAGCAGCTCAGTCCACCGTAGCGGGCATTACAATGAGCAGTTCTTC.

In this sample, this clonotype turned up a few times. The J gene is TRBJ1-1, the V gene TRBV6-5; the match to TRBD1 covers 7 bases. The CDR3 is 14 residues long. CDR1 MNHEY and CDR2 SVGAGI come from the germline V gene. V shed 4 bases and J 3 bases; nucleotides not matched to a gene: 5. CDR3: CASSLDRDYTEAFF. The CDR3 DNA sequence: TGTGCCAGCAGTTTAGACAGGGACTACACTGAAGCTTTCTTT.

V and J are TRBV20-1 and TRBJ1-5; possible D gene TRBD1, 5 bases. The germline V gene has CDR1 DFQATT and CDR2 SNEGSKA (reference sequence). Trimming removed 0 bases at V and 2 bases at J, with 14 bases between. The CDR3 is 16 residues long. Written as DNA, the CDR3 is TGCAGTGCTAGAGATCGCCGGGGGTTGCGCAATCAGCCCCAGCATTTT. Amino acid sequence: CSARDRRGLRNQPQHF.

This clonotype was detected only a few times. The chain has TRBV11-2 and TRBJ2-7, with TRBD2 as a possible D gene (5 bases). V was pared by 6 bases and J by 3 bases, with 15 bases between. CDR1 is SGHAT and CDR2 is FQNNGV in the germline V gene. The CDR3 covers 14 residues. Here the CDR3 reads CASSRVTGVYEQYF. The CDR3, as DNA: TGTGCCAGCAGTCGCGTCACCGGGGTCTACGAGCAGTACTTC. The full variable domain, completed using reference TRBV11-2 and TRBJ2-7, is EAGVAQSPRYKIIEKRQSVAFWCNPISGHATLYWYQQILGQGPKLLIQFQNNGVVDDSQLPKDRFSAERLKGVDSTLKIQPAKLEDSAVYLCASSRVTGVYEQYFGPGTRLTVT.

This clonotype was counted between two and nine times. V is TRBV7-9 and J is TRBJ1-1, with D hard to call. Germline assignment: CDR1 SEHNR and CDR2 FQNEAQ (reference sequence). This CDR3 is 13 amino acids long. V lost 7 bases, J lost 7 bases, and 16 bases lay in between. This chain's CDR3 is CASTHPRLGEAFF. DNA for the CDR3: TGTGCCAGCACTCACCCCCGACTTGGTGAAGCTTTCTTT.

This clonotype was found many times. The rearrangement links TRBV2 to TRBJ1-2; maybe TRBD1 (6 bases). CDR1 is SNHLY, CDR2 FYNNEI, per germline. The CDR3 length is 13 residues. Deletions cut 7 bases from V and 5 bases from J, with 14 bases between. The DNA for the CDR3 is TGTGCCAGCATGCGGGGGGCCGGGTATGGCTACACCTTC. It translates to CASMRGAGYGYTF.